This TCR beta chain is from a study of CD8 T cells in ankylosing spondylitis. The study's findings and limits: Ankylosing spondylitis blood seemed to carry a telltale TCR beta motif made of under 10 highly homologous variants.

This clonotype occurred a few times. Its antigen is unidentified. Germline CDR1 DFQATT, CDR2 SNEGSKA (reference sequence). The CDR3 length is 16 residues. With 5 bases removed from V and 6 bases from J, the gap between germline ends came to 23 bases. TCRdb processed the 5' RACE reads anew with MiXCR; each CDR3 protein has one entry. The sample has 250,000 to 350,000 distinct CDR3 sequences, about 20% seen once. V gene TRBV20-1 combines with J gene TRBJ1-5; a possible D gene is TRBD1 (5 bases). The clonotype was recovered from a male donor with ankylosing spondylitis or in good health (not recorded which). The sequencing input was blood, either unsorted or a sorted T cell fraction (not recorded which). The CDR3 DNA sequence: TGCAGTGCTGAAACAACAAGCGAGGGGAGCCGTCAGCCCCAGCATTTT. The encoded protein is CSAETTSEGSRQPQHF.